Listed here are 5 T cell receptor beta chains from one sample, sequenced in a study of naive and memory T cell subsets. Both TRBC1 and TRBC2 were covered by a beta constant-region primer of two equimolar oligonucleotides. MiXCR was run by TCRdb on the UMI-ligation and nested PCR reads, yielding one entry per CDR3 protein. The sample has about 35,000 distinct CDR3 sequences; 13% are singletons. Sequencing was carried out using effector memory CD4+ T cells from blood. Subset indicated: effector memory, CD45RA- CD27-. The receptor source for this set is a human donor in good health.

This chain joins TRBV30 and TRBJ1-2, with D tentatively TRBD1 (6 bases). CDR1 GTSNPN and CDR2 SVGIG come from the germline V gene (reference sequence). This CDR3 comprises 13 residues. The ends were cut back, 0 bases at V and 8 bases at J, with 13 bases in the middle. The CDR3 spells CAWSVRGAEGYTF. The DNA for the CDR3 is TGTGCCTGGAGTGTACGGGGGGCAGAGGGCTACACCTTC.

In its sample, this clonotype was seen many times. The chain is built from TRBV15 and TRBJ1-5, with TRBD1 matching 8 bases. This CDR3 contains 18 residues. Looked up from germline, CDR1 is LNHNV and CDR2 is YYDKDF (reference sequence). J was trimmed by 4 bases and V by 0 bases; bases with no gene match: 11. The CDR3 DNA reads TGTGCCACCAGCAGAGATAAAGGGACAGGCACCGTGAATCAGCCCCAGCATTTT. It encodes CATSRDKGTGTVNQPQHF.

Only a few counts were recorded for this clonotype. The chain recombines TRBV7-3 with TRBJ2-1; maybe TRBD2 (5 bases). Germline V lookup: CDR1 SGHTA, CDR2 FQGTGA. V was trimmed by 0 bases and J by 10 bases, leaving 10 bases between them. This CDR3 spans 13 amino acids. The CDR3 is CASSLTSTTEQFF. CDR3 in DNA: TGTGCCAGCAGCTTAACCTCGACTACAGAGCAGTTCTTC.

This clonotype was counted only a few times. The V and J genes are TRBV10-2 and TRBJ2-2; 8 nucleotides agree with TRBD2. Trimming cost V 7 bases and J 6 bases; bases outside gene matches: 13. Per germline, CDR1 WSHSY and CDR2 SAAADI. The CDR3 is 16 amino acids. This CDR3 reads CASNTYTPRGAGELFF. CDR3 bases: TGCGCCAGCAATACCTATACGCCGCGGGGGGCCGGGGAGCTGTTTTTT.

This clonotype was picked up a small number of times. The chain has TRBV11-2 and TRBJ2-1, with 10 positions matching TRBD2. This CDR3 has 13 amino acids. The germline CDR1 and CDR2 sequences are SGHAT and FQNNGV. Trimming cost V 0 bases and J 14 bases; bases outside gene matches: 4. The CDR3 loop is CASSLDSGLAKFF. The DNA for the CDR3 is TGTGCCAGCAGCTTAGATTCGGGACTAGCGAAGTTCTTC.